Listed here are 9 T cell receptor beta chains from one sample, sequenced in a study of metastatic and nonmetastatic thyroid tumors (dated by TCRdb to 2018 to 2020). Libraries were built with PCR. Instrument on record: Illumina HiSeq 4000. TCRdb reprocessed the public reads (quality trimming at Q25 with fastp, clone calling with MiXCR) and kept in-frame beta chains. The table for this sample lists about 35,000 clones; approximately 18% of them were counted only once. The leading ten clones occupy roughly 6% of the sample. None of the patients had been given any treatment before thyroid surgery. The sample consisted of blood. Source of these receptors: a male donor with papillary thyroid cancer or a benign thyroid nodule (not recorded which). Some clones in this sample may be carry-over from other donors' samples.

The rearrangement links TRBV30 to TRBJ2-2; 11 bases agree with TRBD2. V lost 4 bases to trimming and J lost 7 bases; unmatched junction nucleotides: 5. This CDR3 contains 14 residues. From germline, CDR1 is GTSNPN and CDR2 SVGIG (reference sequence). The CDR3 nucleotides are TGTGCCTGGAATGCCGGGACTAGCGGCGGGGAGCTGTTTTTT. This sequence encodes CAWNAGTSGGELFF.

V is TRBV6-1 and J is TRBJ1-2; weak D call: TRBD1 (5 bases). The CDR3 is made up of 14 amino acids. The germline V gene has CDR1 MNHNS and CDR2 SASEGT. V dropped 8 bases and J dropped 7 bases, with 20 bases sitting between them. In DNA, the CDR3 is TGTGCCAGCGCCCCCAGCGCGGGGGAGAGTGGCTACACCTTC. Translation gives CASAPSAGESGYTF.

This clone was detected many times. The chain couples TRBV11-2 to TRBJ2-2; 9 nucleotides match TRBD1. V shed 1 base and J 3 bases; nucleotides not matched to a gene: 0. The CDR3 has 15 amino acids. CDR1 and CDR2 (germline): SGHAT, FQNNGV. CDR3 amino acids: CASSLGQGDTGELFF. The CDR3 DNA follows: TGTGCCAGCAGCTTAGGACAGGGGGACACCGGGGAGCTGTTTTTT.

This clone has at least ten counts. The chain carries TRBV18 and TRBJ2-5; unclear D gene. The V gene lost 3 bases and the J gene lost 0 bases, with 2 bases spanning the gap. In germline, CDR1 is KGHSH, CDR2 LQKENI. The CDR3 totals 12 residues. The CDR3 DNA is TGTGCCAGCTCACCGAACCAAGAGACCCAGTACTTC. It translates to CASSPNQETQYF.

In this sample, this clone turned up many times. Other DNA sequences in the same sample also yield this CDR3. This rearrangement joins TRBV11-3 to TRBJ2-7, with 7 bases aligning to TRBD1. The germline V gene encodes CDR1 SGHNT and CDR2 YENEEA. CDR3 length: 17 amino acids. The V gene end was trimmed by 2 bases and the J gene end by 3 bases; junction bases not matched to a gene: 13. Written as DNA, the CDR3 is TGTGCCAGCAGCTTACCCTTAACAGGGGAAAGAGTCTACGAGCAGTACTTC. Protein product: CASSLPLTGERVYEQYF.

This clone was found many times. V gene TRBV11-2 combines with J gene TRBJ2-5; D might be TRBD1 (6 bases). V dropped 7 bases and J dropped 2 bases, with 11 bases sitting between them. The CDR3 covers 13 residues. CDR1 and CDR2 from the germline V gene are SGHAT and FQNNGV. The CDR3 nucleotides are TGTGCCAGCACCCAGGGGTGGCAAGAGACCCAGTACTTC. Translation gives CASTQGWQETQYF.

The sample holds many counts of this clone. The identical CDR3 is also encoded by other nucleotide sequences in the sample. V is TRBV20-1 and J is TRBJ2-1; no clear D gene. The V end was cut by 1 base, the J end by 0 bases, with 10 bases between. The CDR3 is made up of 15 amino acids. Germline CDR1 is DFQATT and CDR2 is SNEGSKA (reference sequence). The CDR3 DNA is TGCAGTGCTAGAGGCCGGGCCCACTCCTACAATGAGCAGTTCTTC. Translating gives CSARGRAHSYNEQFF.

This clone was found many times. The chain links TRBV20-1 to TRBJ2-7; D is possibly TRBD1 or TRBD2 (5 bases each). Trimming took off 1 base at V and 3 bases at J, with 7 bases between the two ends. The V gene's germline CDR1 is DFQATT and CDR2 SNEGSKA (reference sequence). This CDR3 contains 12 residues. The CDR3 region is CSARVGVYEQYF. The CDR3 nucleotides read TGCAGTGCTAGAGTGGGGGTCTACGAGCAGTACTTC.

This clone has a count of ten or more. The chain combines TRBV11-2 with TRBJ2-5; no firm D call. V lost 1 base, J lost 1 base, and 4 bases lay in between. The length of the CDR3 is 13 residues. Germline V gives CDR1 SGHAT, CDR2 FQNNGV. The CDR3 is CASSLAFQETQYF. In nucleotides, the CDR3 is TGTGCCAGCAGCTTAGCCTTCCAAGAGACCCAGTACTTC.